This T cell receptor beta chain derives from a study of blood T cell repertoires in COVID-19. Background on the study: From the United States, Italy and Spain came samples of acute and convalescent COVID-19. T cells, B-cell-depleted T cells, or PBMCs provided the cDNA or gDNA that served as material.

TCRdb's copy holds only in-frame clones and misses some; the assay was immunoSEQ multiplex PCR. The sample records about 310,000 clones, approximately 86% being singletons. Germline V CDR1 and CDR2: MNHEY, SVGEGT. The V and J ends lost 6 bases and 1 base respectively, with 23 bases between them. The CDR3 covers 18 residues. The sample comprised peripheral blood. This sequence was found in a man between 70 and 80 years old with acute or convalescent COVID-19. The V call is TRBV6-2 or TRBV6-3, the J call TRBJ2-3; D might be TRBD2 (5 bases). Written as DNA, the CDR3 is TGTGCCAGCAGCATACCCCGACATAGAGCGGACGGCACAGATACGCAGTATTTT. Translated, it gives CASSIPRHRADGTDTQYF.